Below are 10 T cell receptor beta chains sequenced from a single sample in a study of graft-versus-host responses after intestinal transplantation. Graft-derived tissue was subjected to processing to liberate intraepithelial and lamina propria lymphocytes. The table came from immunoSEQ multiplex PCR; TCRdb's copy has only in-frame clones and leaves some out. The top ten hold around 4.9% of the sample, which has roughly 4,100 clones, roughly 85% seen once. Sequenced here: ileum tissue, sampled roughly 95 weeks after intestinal transplant. Every receptor here comes from a human patient who received an intestinal transplant, so some T cells may come from the graft donor.

This rearrangement joins TRBV11-1 to TRBJ1-4; D is uncertain. CDR3 length: 13 residues. The ends were cut back, 2 bases at V and 6 bases at J, with 7 bases in the middle. The germline V gene encodes CDR1 SGHAT and CDR2 FQDESV (reference sequence). The CDR3 region is CASSLWSDEKLFF. The CDR3 DNA reads as TGTGCCAGCAGCTTATGGAGCGATGAAAAACTGTTTTTT.

With respect to this clone: A junction end diverges from the germline sequence, so it may reflect a read error. The V and J genes are TRBV19 and TRBJ1-1; no firm D call. CDR3 size: 13 residues. CDR1 and CDR2 (germline): LNHDA, SQIVND (reference sequence). CDR3 residues: CASTIGRNTEAFF. The CDR3 coding sequence is TGTGCCAGTACTATAGGTCGGAACACTGAAGCTTTCTTT.

V usage is TRBV4-2 and J usage is TRBJ2-3; tentative D call: TRBD2 (6 bases). Germline V gene data show CDR1 as LGHNA and CDR2 as YNFKEQ. The CDR3 runs 18 residues. Trimming removed 1 base from V and 1 base from J, with 18 bases in between. CDR3 protein: CASSQVPQGERGTDTQYF. The DNA for the CDR3 is TGTGCCAGCAGCCAAGTCCCCCAGGGTGAGCGGGGCACAGATACGCAGTATTTT.

This sequence joins TRBV30 and TRBJ2-7; D perhaps matches TRBD1 (6 bases). The CDR3 sequence is 14 residues long. Trimming took 2 bases from V and 1 from J, leaving 12 bases between them. Germline V CDR1 and CDR2: GTSNPN, SVGIG (reference sequence). CDR3 protein: CAWSRDDRSYEQYF. The CDR3 nucleotides are TGTGCCTGGAGTAGAGATGACAGGTCCTACGAGCAGTACTTC. The whole variable domain, filled in from reference TRBV30 and TRBJ2-7, reads SQTIHQWPATLVQPVGSPLSLECTVEGTSNPNLYWYRQAAGRGLQLLFYSVGIGQISSEVPQNLSASRPQDRQFILSSKKLLLSDSGFYLCAWSRDDRSYEQYFGPGTRLTVT.

The chain uses TRBV5-4 and TRBJ2-1; no clear D. The V end lost 0 bases, the J end lost 8 bases, and 24 bases lay between the germline ends. CDR1 and CDR2 from the germline V gene are SGHNT and YYREEE (reference sequence). The CDR3 is 18 amino acids. The CDR3 region has the DNA TGTGCCAGCAGCTTGGACTGGGGTGGCACTCCCAGGCCCCATGAGCAGTTCTTC. It translates to CASSLDWGGTPRPHEQFF.

V is TRBV19 and J is TRBJ2-5; 8 nucleotides line up with TRBD2. Losses at the gene ends were 6 bases for V and 6 bases for J; bases not matched to a gene: 9. The CDR3 consists of 14 residues. Germline V gene sequence: CDR1 LNHDA, CDR2 SQIVND (reference sequence). The CDR3 here is CASSPGGGKQTQYF. In nucleotides, the CDR3 is TGTGCCAGTAGCCCGGGGGGGGGCAAACAGACCCAGTACTTC. Full variable domain (missing parts from reference TRBV19 and TRBJ2-5): DGGITQSPKYLFRKEGQNVTLSCEQNLNHDAMYWYRQDPGQGLRLIYYSQIVNDFQKGDIAEGYSVSREKKESFPLTVTSAQKNPTAFYLCASSPGGGKQTQYFGPGTRLLVL.

V is TRBV6-5 and J is TRBJ1-2; D is perhaps TRBD1 (5 bases). The CDR3 is 15 amino acids. V was pared by 5 bases and J by 8 bases, with 21 bases between. Germline loops: CDR1 MNHEY, CDR2 SVGAGI. CDR3 amino acids: CASSAGAQGADGYTF. The CDR3 region has the DNA TGTGCCAGCAGTGCCGGTGCGCAGGGAGCTGACGGCTACACCTTC.

The rearrangement links TRBV5-6 to TRBJ1-2, with D maybe TRBD1 (6 bases). Germline CDR1 SGHDT, CDR2 YYEEEE. Trimming cost V 3 bases and J 2 bases, with 11 bases left between them. The CDR3 length is 14 residues. CDR3 nucleotides: TGTGCCAGCAGCTCAGACAGGAGGAACTATGGCTACACCTTC. This sequence encodes CASSSDRRNYGYTF.

The rearrangement joins TRBV28 to TRBJ1-2, with D unresolved. Germline V CDR1 and CDR2: MDHEN, SYDVKM. CDR3 length equals 14 residues. With 5 bases removed from V and 13 bases from J, the gap between germline ends came to 23 bases. The CDR3 DNA reads TGTGCCAGCAGTGTTTCGACTCAGCTCCCGGGCAGCACCTTC. Protein sequence: CASSVSTQLPGSTF.

This clone was seen a few times. The gene calls are TRBV5-8 and TRBJ1-5, with D hard to call. Germline V gene sequence: CDR1 SGHTS, CDR2 YDEGEE. This CDR3 has 12 amino acids. V lost 4 bases and J 7 bases, leaving 9 bases between the germline ends. This CDR3 is CASSRVEQPQHF. As DNA, the CDR3 is TGTGCCAGCAGCCGGGTTGAGCAGCCCCAGCATTTT.